This T cell receptor beta chain was sequenced in a study of identical twins. Findings and caveats of the study: The models systematically underestimated how much out-of-frame TCR alpha was shared in monozygotic twins.

This clonotype was observed many times. Its antigen remains unknown. A universal primer site was created by template switching, with the cDNA bearing unique molecular identifiers. TCRdb independently ran MiXCR on the 5' RACE reads; one entry per CDR3 protein. In the table there are about 920,000 distinct CDR3 sequences, roughly an eighth of which are singletons. Healthy Caucasians supplied all donations. The germline CDR1 and CDR2 sequences are MRHNA and SNTAGT. The trim removed 4 bases at V and 3 bases at J, leaving 5 bases unmatched. The length of the CDR3 is 15 residues. The sample was also linked to a second study, of yellow fever vaccine responses in identical twins.

The chain employs TRBV6-4 and TRBJ2-1, with 8 bases aligning to TRBD2. Sequenced sample: PBMCs. This clonotype was obtained from a woman aged 18-30 years in good health. The CDR3 spells CASSVTSGDYNEQFF. The CDR3, as DNA: TGTGCCAGCAGTGTTACTAGCGGTGACTACAATGAGCAGTTCTTC.